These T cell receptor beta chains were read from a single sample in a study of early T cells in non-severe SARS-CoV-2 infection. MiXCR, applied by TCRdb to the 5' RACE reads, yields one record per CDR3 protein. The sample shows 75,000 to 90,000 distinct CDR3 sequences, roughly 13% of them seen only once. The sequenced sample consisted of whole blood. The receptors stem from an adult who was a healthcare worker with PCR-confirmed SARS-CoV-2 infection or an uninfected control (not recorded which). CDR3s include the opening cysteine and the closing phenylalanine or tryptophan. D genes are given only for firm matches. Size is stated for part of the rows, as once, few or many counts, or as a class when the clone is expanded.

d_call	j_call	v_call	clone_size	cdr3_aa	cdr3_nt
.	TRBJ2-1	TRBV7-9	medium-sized	CASSLGGLAEQFF	TGTGCCAGCAGCTTAGGGGGGCTGGCTGAGCAGTTCTTC
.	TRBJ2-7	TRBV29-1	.	CSVDLEGFYEQYF	TGCAGCGTTGACCTGGAGGGGTTCTACGAGCAGTACTTC
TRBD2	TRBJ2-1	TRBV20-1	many	CSARGGTSGKILGDEQFF	TGCAGTGCTAGAGGGGGGACTAGCGGGAAGATACTTGGGGATGAGCAGTTCTTC
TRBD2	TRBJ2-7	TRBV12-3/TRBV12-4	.	CASSKTSGAYEQYF	TGTGCCAGCAGCAAAACTAGCGGGGCCTACGAGCAGTACTTC
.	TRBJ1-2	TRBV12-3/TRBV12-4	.	CASSFEFQDGDGYTF	TGTGCCAGCAGTTTTGAATTTCAGGACGGAGATGGCTACACCTTC
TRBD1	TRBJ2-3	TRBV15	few	CATSRGLQGLLTDTQYF	TGTGCCACCAGCAGAGGGCTACAGGGGTTACTGACAGATACGCAGTATTTT
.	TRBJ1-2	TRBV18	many	CASSPSAYGYTF	TGTGCCAGCTCACCATCGGCCTATGGCTACACCTTC
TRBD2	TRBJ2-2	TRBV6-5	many	CATKTSGANTGELFF	TGTGCCACTAAGACTAGCGGGGCGAACACCGGGGAGCTGTTTTTT
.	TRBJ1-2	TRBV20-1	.	CSADPDRTRGYTF	TGCAGTGCTGACCCCGACAGGACGCGCGGCTACACCTTC
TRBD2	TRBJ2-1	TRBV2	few	CASSELAGNNEQFF	TGTGCCAGCAGCGAACTAGCGGGGAACAATGAGCAGTTCTTC
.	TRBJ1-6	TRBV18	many	CASSPEAENSPLHF	TGTGCCAGCTCACCAGAGGCAGAAAATTCACCCCTCCACTTT
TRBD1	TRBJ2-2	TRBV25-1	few	CASSEDRDTGELFF	TGTGCCAGCAGTGAGGACAGGGACACCGGGGAGCTGTTTTTT
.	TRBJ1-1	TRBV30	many	CAWIAKGYIAEAFF	TGTGCCTGGATTGCAAAGGGTTACATCGCTGAAGCTTTCTTT
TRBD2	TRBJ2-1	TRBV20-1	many	CSASGGSSYNEQFF	TGCAGTGCTAGCGGGGGGAGCTCCTACAATGAGCAGTTCTTC
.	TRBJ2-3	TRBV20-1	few	CSARATAAPSTDTQYF	TGCAGTGCTAGAGCCACAGCGGCCCCGAGCACAGATACGCAGTATTTT
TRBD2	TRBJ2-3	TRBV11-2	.	CASSLSPAGGPGDTQYF	TGTGCCAGCAGCTTAAGCCCGGCGGGAGGGCCGGGAGATACGCAGTATTTT
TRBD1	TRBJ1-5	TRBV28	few	CASNGDRVREPQHF	TGTGCCAGCAATGGGGACAGGGTACGGGAGCCCCAGCATTTT
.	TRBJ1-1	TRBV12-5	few	CASGHGRAGNTEAFF	TGTGCTAGTGGTCATGGCAGGGCGGGGAACACTGAAGCTTTCTTT
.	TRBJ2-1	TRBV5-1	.	CASSLGEDYNEQFF	TGCGCCAGCAGTCTGGGGGAAGACTACAATGAGCAGTTCTTC
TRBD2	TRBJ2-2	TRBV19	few	CASRSLAGGIGGELFF	TGTGCCAGTAGATCCCTAGCGGGAGGGATCGGCGGGGAGCTGTTTTTT
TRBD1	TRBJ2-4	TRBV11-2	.	CASSFSGTGISKNIQYF	TGTGCCAGCAGCTTTTCCGGGACAGGGATATCCAAAAACATTCAGTACTTC
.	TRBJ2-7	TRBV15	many	CATSREGLSAPEQYF	TGTGCCACCAGCAGAGAGGGATTATCTGCCCCCGAGCAGTACTTC
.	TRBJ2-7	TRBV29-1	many	CSDMNRDCYYEQYF	TGCAGCGATATGAACCGGGACTGTTACTACGAGCAGTACTTC
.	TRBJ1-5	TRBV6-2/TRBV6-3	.	CASSYTPSSRFSNQPRHF	TGTGCCAGCAGTTATACCCCTTCTAGCAGATTTAGCAATCAGCCCCGGCATTTT
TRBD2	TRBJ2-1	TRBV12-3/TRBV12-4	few	CASSFGRGVDNEQFF	TGTGCCAGCAGTTTTGGTCGGGGGGTCGACAATGAGCAGTTCTTC